This TCR beta chain was documented in a study of shared clonotypes between healthy human individuals. Measured with immunoSEQ multiplex PCR; TCRdb has only the in-frame clones, and not every one. The sample has approximately 2.1 million clones; over 90% are singletons. CDR1 is SNHLY, CDR2 FYNNEI, per germline. The CDR3 consists of 15 residues. Trimming cost V 6 bases and J 2 bases; bases outside gene matches: 7. This receptor was taken from a man aged 18 to 30 in good health. Some clones in this sample may be carry-over from other donors' samples. The source material was naive CD4+ T cells from PBMCs. As to subset: CD45RA+ positively selected. J is TRBJ2-5 and V is TRBV2; 9 nucleotides agree with TRBD2. CDR3 in DNA: TGTGCCAGCAGGGAGAGGCTAGCGGGGCAAGAGACCCAGTACTTC. Translation gives CASRERLAGQETQYF.